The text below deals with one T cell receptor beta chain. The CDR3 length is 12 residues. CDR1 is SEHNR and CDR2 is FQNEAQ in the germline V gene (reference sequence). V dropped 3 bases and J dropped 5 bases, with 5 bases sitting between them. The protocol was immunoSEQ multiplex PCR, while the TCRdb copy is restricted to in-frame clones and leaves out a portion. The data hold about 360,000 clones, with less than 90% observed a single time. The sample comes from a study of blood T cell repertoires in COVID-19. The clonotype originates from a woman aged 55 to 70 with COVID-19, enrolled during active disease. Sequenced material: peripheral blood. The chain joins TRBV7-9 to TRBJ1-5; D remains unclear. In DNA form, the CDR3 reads TGTGCCAGCAGCTTTCCCTATCAGCCCCAGCATTTT. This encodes CASSFPYQPQHF.